A single sample is the source of the 30 T cell receptor beta chains below, sequenced in a study of blood T cell repertoires in COVID-19. Libraries were prepared by immunoSEQ multiplex PCR; TCRdb keeps only in-frame clonotypes and omits some of them. The sample contains 80,000 or so clones, approximately 89% of which appear only once. Sequencing was done on a sample of peripheral blood. The receptor set was obtained from a man aged 45 to 65 with acute or convalescent COVID-19.

The V gene is TRBV7-9, the J gene TRBJ2-1; D may be TRBD2 (7 bases). V was cut by 4 bases and J by 5 bases, with 21 bases left in between. CDR1 is SEHNR, CDR2 FQNEAQ, per germline (reference sequence). This CDR3 has 17 residues. The CDR3 DNA sequence: TGTGCCAGCAGCTCACGGGGGCGGGGGCCTCGAAACAATGAGCAGTTCTTC. Translating it yields CASSSRGRGPRNNEQFF.

The CDR3 nucleotides read TGTGCCAGCAGTATCCGGGACTTTAACACCGGGGAGCTGTTTTTT. The encoded protein is CASSIRDFNTGELFF. The V and J genes are TRBV7-9 and TRBJ2-2; possibly TRBD2 for D (6 bases). Trimming stripped 6 bases from V and 2 bases from J, with 13 bases between. The CDR3 covers 15 residues. Germline V CDR1 and CDR2: SEHNR, FQNEAQ (reference sequence). Full variable domain (missing parts from reference TRBV7-9 and TRBJ2-2): DTGVSQNPRHKITKRGQNVTFRCDPISEHNRLYWYRQTLGQGPEFLTYFQNEAQLEKSRLLSDRFSAERPKGSFSTLEIQRTEQGDSAMYLCASSIRDFNTGELFFGEGSRLTVL.

V is TRBV11-2 and J is TRBJ2-1, with D possibly TRBD2 on 5 matching bases. The CDR3 consists of 14 residues. Trimming left V 5 bases short and J 0 bases short, with 8 bases between. Germline V gene lookup returns CDR1 SGHAT and CDR2 FQNNGV. The CDR3 protein is CASSPSSSYNEQFF. For the CDR3, the DNA is TGTGCCAGCAGCCCTAGCAGCTCCTACAATGAGCAGTTCTTC. Supplemented by reference TRBV11-2 and TRBJ2-1, the full variable domain reads EAGVAQSPRYKIIEKRQSVAFWCNPISGHATLYWYQQILGQGPKLLIQFQNNGVVDDSQLPKDRFSAERLKGVDSTLKIQPAKLEDSAVYLCASSPSSSYNEQFFGPGTRLTVL.

The V call is TRBV19, the J call TRBJ1-5; 11 positions match TRBD1. Trimming removed 5 bases from V and 2 bases from J; junction bases left unmatched: 8. The CDR3 loop spans 17 amino acids. Germline CDR1 LNHDA, CDR2 SQIVND (reference sequence). The CDR3 region has the DNA TGTGCCAGTAGTGCCTGGGGACAGGGGGTTGGCAATCAGCCCCAGCATTTT. Amino acids: CASSAWGQGVGNQPQHF.

Here the CDR3 DNA reads TGTGCCAGCAGACCCGGACAGGAGGGGACCCAGTACTTC. The encoded protein is CASRPGQEGTQYF. The chain employs TRBV7-9 and TRBJ2-5; tentative D call: TRBD1 (7 bases). The CDR3 runs 13 residues. Germline CDR1 reads SEHNR; CDR2 reads FQNEAQ (reference sequence). V was shortened by 6 bases and J by 7 bases, with 15 bases between the two germline ends.

V is TRBV28 and J is TRBJ2-1; TRBD2 aligns across 13 bases. Germline V lookup: CDR1 MDHEN, CDR2 SYDVKM. The CDR3 extends over 18 amino acids. V lost 5 bases to trimming and J lost 4 bases; unmatched junction nucleotides: 11. CDR3 sequence reads: CASSTRLAGGPPYNEQFF. In DNA, the CDR3 is TGTGCCAGCAGTACCCGACTAGCGGGAGGCCCTCCGTACAATGAGCAGTTCTTC.

This chain connects TRBV10-1 to TRBJ2-1; 10 bases map to TRBD2. Germline trimming cut 5 bases from V and 7 bases from J; bases unmatched to any gene: 5. The germline CDR1 and CDR2 sequences are WNHNN and SYGVQD (reference sequence). The CDR3 loop spans 14 amino acids. CDR3 DNA: TGCGCCAGCAGTAGCGGGAGGGCCGGTAATGAGCAGTTCTTC. Translated, it gives CASSSGRAGNEQFF.

The chain employs TRBV7-9 and TRBJ1-1, with 9 bases aligning to TRBD1. The CDR3 spans 15 residues. Germline lookup yields CDR1 SEHNR and CDR2 FQNEAQ (reference sequence). The V segment lost 7 bases and the J segment 0 bases; nucleotides outside the gene matches: 6. CDR3: CASTNTGGMNTEAFF. The CDR3, as DNA: TGTGCCAGCACCAACACAGGGGGCATGAACACTGAAGCTTTCTTT.

The rearrangement links TRBV5-1 to TRBJ2-3; TRBD2 matches 11 bases. CDR1 is SGHRS, CDR2 YFSETQ, per germline. Trimming at V came to 2 bases and at J to 4 bases, leaving 6 bases not matched to a gene. The length of the CDR3 is 16 residues. The CDR3 protein is CASSFPLAGDPDTQYF. In DNA, the CDR3 is TGCGCCAGCAGCTTCCCACTAGCGGGAGACCCAGATACGCAGTATTTT.

This rearrangement joins TRBV30 to TRBJ1-2; D unresolved. Trimming stripped 0 bases from V and 0 bases from J, with 5 bases between. The CDR3 has 13 amino acids. Germline lookup yields CDR1 GTSNPN and CDR2 SVGIG (reference sequence). In DNA form, the CDR3 reads TGTGCCTGGAGTGTGACACCTAACTATGGCTACACCTTC. This encodes CAWSVTPNYGYTF. Full variable domain (outside the CDR3, taken from reference TRBV30 and TRBJ1-2): SQTIHQWPATLVQPVGSPLSLECTVEGTSNPNLYWYRQAAGRGLQLLFYSVGIGQISSEVPQNLSASRPQDRQFILSSKKLLLSDSGFYLCAWSVTPNYGYTFGSGTRLTVV.

DNA of the CDR3: TGTGCCAGCAGCGTAGATAGGGGCAGGGGGCGCGGAAACACCATATATTTT. Residues: CASSVDRGRGRGNTIYF. This chain connects TRBV9 to TRBJ1-3, with 8 bases fitting TRBD1. The CDR3 totals 17 residues. The germline gives CDR1 SGDLS, CDR2 YYNGEE. Germline trimming cut 0 bases from V and 4 bases from J; bases unmatched to any gene: 9.

This chain connects TRBV29-1 to TRBJ2-3, with TRBD1 matching 7 bases. Losses at the gene ends were 4 bases for V and 4 bases for J; bases not matched to a gene: 2. CDR3 length equals 12 residues. Germline CDR1 is SQVTM and CDR2 is ANQGSEA. The CDR3 sequence: CSVGDRADTQYF. CDR3 sequence (DNA): TGCAGCGTTGGAGACAGGGCAGATACGCAGTATTTT.

This rearrangement joins TRBV6-5 to TRBJ2-7, with 7 bases identical to TRBD2. The CDR3 is made up of 13 amino acids. Germline loops: CDR1 MNHEY, CDR2 SVGAGI. This CDR3 is CAGREGPAYEQYF. The CDR3 nucleotides read TGTGCGGGGAGGGAAGGGCCGGCCTACGAGCAGTACTTC.

The chain couples TRBV4-3 to TRBJ1-2; TRBD1 is a possible D gene (5 bases). The V end was cut by 1 base, the J end by 1 base, with 10 bases between. This CDR3 has 15 amino acids. Germline-derived CDR1 and CDR2 are LGHNA and YSLEER. In DNA form, the CDR3 reads TGCGCCAGCAGCCAAGTGCTGGACATTAACTATGGCTACACCTTC. Encoded protein: CASSQVLDINYGYTF.

This chain links TRBV10-3 with TRBJ2-3, with 10 nucleotides matching TRBD2. With 3 bases clipped from V and 4 bases from J, the junction kept 4 bases outside the gene matches. This CDR3 has 15 amino acids. The germline V gene has CDR1 ENHRY and CDR2 SYGVKD. CDR3 sequence (DNA): TGTGCCATCAGTGATGCTAGCGGGAGCTCAGATACGCAGTATTTT. Amino acid sequence: CAISDASGSSDTQYF.

The J gene is TRBJ1-2, the V gene TRBV12-3 or TRBV12-4; possible D gene TRBD1, 6 bases. The CDR3 has 12 amino acids. V gave up 6 bases and J gave up 7 bases, with 12 bases separating them. The CDR3 DNA reads TGTGCCAGCAGGACTACAGGGTCTGGCTACACCTTC. Translation gives CASRTTGSGYTF.

This sequence joins TRBV3-1 (or the pseudogene TRBV3-2) and TRBJ2-7, with TRBD2 matching over 12 bases. This CDR3 spans 15 amino acids. Unmatched junction bases numbered 3, after V lost 3 bases and J lost 3 bases. Germline CDR1 reads LGHDT; CDR2 reads YNNKEL (reference sequence). The DNA for the CDR3 is TGTGCCAGCAGCCAGGGGACTAGCGGGTTCTACGAGCAGTACTTC. Amino acid sequence: CASSQGTSGFYEQYF.

This chain uses TRBV30 with TRBJ2-5; 10 bases line up with TRBD2. After removal of 0 bases from V and 2 bases from J, the junction contained 3 bases not matched to a gene. From germline, CDR1 is GTSNPN and CDR2 SVGIG (reference sequence). CDR3 length equals 15 residues. The CDR3 bases are TGTGCCTGGAGTGTTGGACTAGCGGTACAAGAGACCCAGTACTTC. It codes for CAWSVGLAVQETQYF.

CDR3 amino acids: CASSRDGTGNQPQHF. The CDR3 DNA is TGTGCCAGCAGCCGAGACGGGACAGGGAATCAGCCCCAGCATTTT. The genes are TRBV5-8 and TRBJ1-5, with 9 nucleotides matching TRBD1. V lost 4 bases and J lost 4; bases outside the gene matches: 6. Germline CDR1 is SGHTS and CDR2 is YDEGEE. The CDR3 sequence is 15 residues long.

The chain employs TRBV4-2 and TRBJ2-7, with 8 bases matching TRBD2. Germline lookup yields CDR1 LGHNA and CDR2 YNFKEQ. The J segment lost 2 bases and the V segment lost 1 base, leaving 4 bases of the junction unmatched. The CDR3 sequence is 15 residues long. DNA of the CDR3: TGTGCCAGCAGCCAAGCGTCGGGAGGGCCCTACGAGCAGTACTTC. Residues: CASSQASGGPYEQYF.

The chain joins TRBV4-3 to TRBJ1-2, with 7 bases identical to TRBD1. CDR3 length: 14 amino acids. Germline CDR1 is LGHNA and CDR2 is YSLEER. With 3 bases clipped from V and 3 bases from J, the junction kept 4 bases outside the gene matches. The CDR3 loop is CASSQSQGDYGYTF. In DNA form, the CDR3 reads TGCGCCAGCAGCCAGTCCCAGGGGGACTATGGCTACACCTTC.

The chain has TRBV10-2 and TRBJ1-1; TRBD1 might be the D (6 bases). Between the trimmed V and J ends, which lost 2 bases and 2 bases, there was a span of 9 bases. The CDR3 extends over 14 amino acids. Germline V lookup: CDR1 WSHSY, CDR2 SAAADI. This CDR3 reads CASSETGLNTEAFF. The CDR3 nucleotides are TGCGCCAGCAGTGAGACAGGGCTTAACACTGAAGCTTTCTTT.

This clone was found once. The chain employs TRBV28 and TRBJ2-7; TRBD1 matches at 7 bases. CDR1 is MDHEN and CDR2 is SYDVKM in the germline V gene. V shed 3 bases and J 3 bases; nucleotides not matched to a gene: 5. The CDR3 length is 14 residues. CDR3 amino acids: CASSLLGGIYEQYF. CDR3 nucleotides: TGTGCCAGCAGTTTGTTAGGGGGCATCTACGAGCAGTACTTC.

This clone occurred a few times. The chain couples TRBV5-1 to TRBJ1-6, with 10 bases that match TRBD1. Germline CDR1 reads SGHRS; CDR2 reads YFSETQ. This CDR3 contains 15 residues. Unmatched junction bases numbered 7, after V lost 6 bases and J lost 7 bases. The CDR3 DNA reads as TGCGCCAGCACCCCGGGGGGACAGGGGAATTCACCCCTCCACTTT. It codes for CASTPGGQGNSPLHF.

The chain joins TRBV5-1 to TRBJ2-3, with D hard to call. The V and J ends lost 4 bases and 4 bases respectively, with 10 bases between them. The CDR3 sequence is 13 residues long. Germline V gene data show CDR1 as SGHRS and CDR2 as YFSETQ. In nucleotides, the CDR3 is TGCGCCAGCAGCATCCCGCAGGCAGATACGCAGTATTTT. Translation: CASSIPQADTQYF.

This clone was seen a handful of times. The chain combines TRBV9 with TRBJ2-1; tentative D call: TRBD2 (6 bases). The CDR3 spans 16 residues. Trimming shortened V by 0 bases and J by 5 bases, and 15 bases separated the two germline ends. Looked up from germline, CDR1 is SGDLS and CDR2 is YYNGEE. In DNA form, the CDR3 reads TGTGCCAGCAGCGTAGGGGTCATCCGGGGGAACAATGAGCAGTTCTTC. Translation: CASSVGVIRGNNEQFF. Supplemented by reference TRBV9 and TRBJ2-1, the full variable domain reads DSGVTQTPKHLITATGQRVTLRCSPRSGDLSVYWYQQSLDQGLQFLIQYYNGEERAKGNILERFSAQQFPDLHSELNLSSLELGDSALYFCASSVGVIRGNNEQFFGPGTRLTVL.

The chain has TRBV19 and TRBJ1-5; D not resolved. Trimming took off 5 bases at V and 9 bases at J, with 17 bases between the two ends. CDR1 and CDR2 from the germline V gene are LNHDA and SQIVND (reference sequence). The CDR3 consists of 14 residues. This chain's CDR3 is CASSDRGLVGPQHF. The CDR3 DNA is TGTGCCAGTAGTGATCGAGGTTTGGTGGGGCCCCAGCATTTT.

The genes are TRBV6-2 or TRBV6-3 and TRBJ1-2, with unresolved D. Germline V CDR1 and CDR2: MNHEY, SVGEGT. V was trimmed by 5 bases and J by 8 bases, leaving 18 bases between them. This CDR3 has 14 amino acids. CDR3 coding DNA: TGTGCCAGCAGTGATCTGGGCTGGGGAGAAGGCTACACCTTC. Translation gives CASSDLGWGEGYTF.

J is TRBJ1-5 and V is TRBV6-1, with 7 bases lining up with TRBD1. The ends lost 1 base at V and 3 bases at J; junction bases unmatched: 6. CDR1 and CDR2 (germline): MNHNS, SASEGT. This CDR3 comprises 16 residues. CDR3 amino acids: CASSEGVGGNNQPQHF. In DNA form, the CDR3 reads TGTGCCAGCAGTGAAGGGGTAGGGGGCAACAATCAGCCCCAGCATTTT.

The chain couples TRBV5-1 to TRBJ1-2, with D uncertain. From germline, CDR1 is SGHRS and CDR2 YFSETQ. The V gene lost 0 bases and the J gene lost 3 bases, with 18 bases spanning the gap. This CDR3 contains 17 residues. The CDR3, as DNA: TGCGCCAGCAGCTTGGGGCAAATACAAAACCTGGACTATGGCTACACCTTC. It translates to CASSLGQIQNLDYGYTF.